These 15 T cell receptor beta chains share one sample of origin, sequenced in a study of CD8+CD57+ T cells in acquired aplastic anemia. Using genomic DNA as the template, TCR beta VDJ and CDR3 profiling was carried out. TCRdb redid the calling of the reads with MiXCR, one entry per CDR3 protein. The sample lists fewer than 250,000 distinct CDR3 sequences, approximately 52% seen once, with about a sixth in the top ten. Sequences were obtained from sorted CD4+, CD8+, or CD8+CD57+ T cells (not recorded which) from PBMCs. These TCRs come from a human donor in good health, serving as a control.

This clonotype occurred many times. J is TRBJ1-5 and V is TRBV6-1; 7 bases align to TRBD1. Germline V CDR1 and CDR2: MNHNS, SASEGT. The CDR3 runs 17 residues. V lost 4 bases and J lost 1; bases outside the gene matches: 10. CDR3 coding DNA: TGTGCCAGCAGTGCCACAGATCGAGGGGGCAGCAATCAGCCCCAGCATTTT. Encoded protein: CASSATDRGGSNQPQHF.

The V gene is TRBV25-1, the J gene TRBJ2-1; the match to TRBD2 covers 13 bases. The V gene end was trimmed by 11 bases and the J gene end by 0 bases; junction bases not matched to a gene: 16. CDR1 is MGHDK and CDR2 is SYGVNS in the germline V gene. This CDR3 has 19 residues. The CDR3 DNA is TGTGCCTGCATGAAGACCACGAGGACTAGCGGGGGCTCCTACAATGAGCAGTTCTTC. Its protein is CACMKTTRTSGGSYNEQFF.

This sequence joins TRBV20-1 and TRBJ2-5; D is perhaps TRBD1 or TRBD2 (5 bases each). V lost 1 base, J lost 5 bases, and 14 bases lay in between. This CDR3 is built from 14 residues. Germline loops: CDR1 DFQATT, CDR2 SNEGSKA (reference sequence). The CDR3 nucleotides read TGCAGTGCTAGAGCCCGGGGCCCTGGCGAGACCCAGTACTTC. It yields the protein CSARARGPGETQYF.

This clonotype was recorded a few times. Given a much more abundant clone one base away, this may be a read error. The chain combines TRBV6-1 with TRBJ1-1, with TRBD1 as a possible D gene (6 bases). The CDR3 contains 13 residues. Germline V gene lookup returns CDR1 MNHNS and CDR2 SASEGT. CDR3 protein: CASRQVQDTEALF. Written as DNA, the CDR3 is TGTGCCAGCCGACAGGTACAGGACACTGAAGCTCTCTTT.

This clonotype was detected ten times or more. V gene TRBV12-3 or TRBV12-4 combines with J gene TRBJ2-6; D call uncertain. This CDR3 is 14 amino acids long. The germline V and J ends were trimmed by 1 base and 4 bases, with 5 bases remaining between them. CDR3 DNA: TGTGCCAGCAGTTTAGAACCAGGGGCCAACGTCCTGACTTTC. As protein: CASSLEPGANVLTF.

The chain has TRBV19 and TRBJ2-7, with 8 bases matching TRBD1. The germline CDR1 and CDR2 sequences are LNHDA and SQIVND (reference sequence). There are 15 residues in the CDR3. V gave up 5 bases and J gave up 0 bases; unmatched junction bases: 6. CDR3 DNA: TGTGCCAGTAGTGCCGGACAGGGACTCTCCTACGAGCAGTACTTC. Protein sequence: CASSAGQGLSYEQYF.

The rearrangement uses TRBV27 and TRBJ2-5; 12 bases map to TRBD2. Germline CDR1 MNHEY, CDR2 SMNVEV (reference sequence). The junction had 5 bases not matched to a gene; V was cut back by 4 bases and J by 2 bases. The CDR3 runs to 16 residues. CDR3: CASSSPTSGSQETQYF. CDR3 nucleotide sequence: TGTGCCAGCAGTTCCCCGACTAGCGGGAGTCAAGAGACCCAGTACTTC.

The V and J genes are TRBV7-3 and TRBJ1-1; TRBD1 agrees at 7 bases. The CDR3 runs 14 residues. CDR1 and CDR2 (germline): SGHTA, FQGTGA. V lost 7 bases to trimming and J lost 8 bases; unmatched junction nucleotides: 13. CDR3 amino acids: CASNTRSGTAEAFF. CDR3 nucleotide sequence: TGTGCCAGCAACACCCGGTCCGGGACAGCCGAAGCTTTCTTT.

The rearrangement joins TRBV19 to TRBJ2-5; TRBD2 is a possible D gene (6 bases). This CDR3 is built from 16 residues. Trimming left V 1 base short and J 5 bases short, with 17 bases between. Germline V gives CDR1 LNHDA, CDR2 SQIVND (reference sequence). The CDR3 DNA is TGTGCCAGTAGTATAGCTCCGCTAGCAGGAGGGGAGACCCAGTACTTC. Translation gives CASSIAPLAGGETQYF.

The chain combines TRBV10-3 with TRBJ1-5; 10 bases agree with TRBD1. Trimming cost V 6 bases and J 5 bases; bases outside gene matches: 7. CDR3 length: 15 amino acids. Per germline, CDR1 ENHRY and CDR2 SYGVKD. The CDR3 region has the DNA TGTGCCATCAGCGAAACCGGGACAGGGGATCAGCCCCAGCATTTT. It translates to CAISETGTGDQPQHF.

The chain has TRBV6-1 and TRBJ1-1; a possible D gene is TRBD1 (5 bases). Per germline, CDR1 MNHNS and CDR2 SASEGT. The V gene lost 4 bases and the J gene lost 0 bases, with 12 bases spanning the gap. The CDR3 has 15 residues. CDR3 region: CASSVEGALNTEAFF. CDR3 nucleotide sequence: TGTGCCAGCAGTGTAGAAGGGGCCCTGAACACTGAAGCTTTCTTT.

This clonotype was observed at least ten times. The rearrangement uses TRBV28 and TRBJ2-3; D gene ambiguous. This CDR3 has 12 residues. The V end was cut by 4 bases, the J end by 6 bases, with 8 bases between. The germline gives CDR1 MDHEN, CDR2 SYDVKM. CDR3 amino acids: CASSSRVDTQYF. In DNA, the CDR3 is TGTGCCAGCAGTTCCAGAGTGGATACGCAGTATTTT.

The V call is TRBV2, the J call TRBJ2-5, with D uncertain. From germline, CDR1 is SNHLY and CDR2 FYNNEI. This CDR3 is built from 13 residues. With 0 bases removed from V and 9 bases from J, the gap between germline ends came to 11 bases. This chain's CDR3 is CASSEALYVAQYF. The CDR3 DNA reads TGTGCCAGCAGTGAAGCGCTTTACGTGGCCCAGTACTTC.

This clonotype appeared a few times. The V gene is TRBV29-1, the J gene TRBJ2-7; the D gene is possibly TRBD1 (6 bases). Trimming shortened V by 3 bases and J by 2 bases, and 8 bases separated the two germline ends. Germline CDR1 SQVTM, CDR2 ANQGSEA. The CDR3 contains 12 residues. The CDR3 region is CSVEGATYEQYF. The CDR3 DNA reads as TGCAGCGTTGAGGGGGCCACCTACGAGCAGTACTTC.

The chain links TRBV15 to TRBJ2-7, with TRBD1 identical over 10 bases. From germline, CDR1 is LNHNV and CDR2 YYDKDF (reference sequence). V shed 2 bases and J 7 bases; nucleotides not matched to a gene: 11. The CDR3 is 16 residues long. The CDR3 reads CATSRPPGTGVMEQYF. The CDR3 DNA is TGTGCCACCAGCAGACCACCCGGGACAGGGGTTATGGAGCAGTACTTC.